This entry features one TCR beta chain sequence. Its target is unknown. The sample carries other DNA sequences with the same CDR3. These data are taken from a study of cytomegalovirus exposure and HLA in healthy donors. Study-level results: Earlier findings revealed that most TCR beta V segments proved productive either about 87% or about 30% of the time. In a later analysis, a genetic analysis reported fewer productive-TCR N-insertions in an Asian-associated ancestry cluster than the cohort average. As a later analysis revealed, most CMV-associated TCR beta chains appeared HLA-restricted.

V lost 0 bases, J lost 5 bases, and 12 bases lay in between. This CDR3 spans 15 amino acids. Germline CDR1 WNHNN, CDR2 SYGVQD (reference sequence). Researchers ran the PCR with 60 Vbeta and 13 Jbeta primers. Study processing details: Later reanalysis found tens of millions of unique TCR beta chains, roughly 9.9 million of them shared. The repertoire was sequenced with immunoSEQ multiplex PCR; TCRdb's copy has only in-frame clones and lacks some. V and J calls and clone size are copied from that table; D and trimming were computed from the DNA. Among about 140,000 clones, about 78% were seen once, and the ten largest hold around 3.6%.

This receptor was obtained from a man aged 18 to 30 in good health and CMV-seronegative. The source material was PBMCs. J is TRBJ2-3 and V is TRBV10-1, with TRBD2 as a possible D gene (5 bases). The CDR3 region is CASSESGPREDTQYF. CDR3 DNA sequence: TGCGCCAGCAGTGAGTCAGGGCCCCGGGAAGATACGCAGTATTTT.